These 9 T cell receptor beta chains came from one sample sequenced in a study of blood T cell repertoires in COVID-19. The method was immunoSEQ multiplex PCR; TCRdb's version includes in-frame clones alone and lacks a portion of them. The sample has about 200,000 clones; nearly 90% are singletons. The sample was peripheral blood. The receptors originated from a man in his fifties or sixties with active or convalescent COVID-19.

V gene TRBV4-2 combines with J gene TRBJ1-1; 7 bases are a match to TRBD1. V shed 0 bases, J shed 0 bases, and the junction held 4 bases outside the gene matches. CDR1 is LGHNA and CDR2 is YNFKEQ in the germline V gene. CDR3 size: 16 residues. This CDR3 reads CASSQDRRGLNTEAFF. DNA for the CDR3: TGTGCCAGCAGCCAAGATAGGAGGGGGCTGAACACTGAAGCTTTCTTT.

The CDR3 region is CASSLGTRLEQFF. CDR3 nucleotides: TGTGCCAGCAGCTTAGGGACTAGATTGGAGCAGTTCTTC. J is TRBJ2-1 and V is TRBV7-2; the match to TRBD2 covers 7 bases. V shed 1 base and J 10 bases; nucleotides not matched to a gene: 4. The CDR3 spans 13 residues. CDR1 and CDR2 (germline): SGHTA, FQGNSA.

This chain connects TRBV27 to TRBJ1-2, with D maybe TRBD1 (6 bases). The CDR3 sequence is 14 residues long. V gave up 0 bases and J gave up 7 bases, with 12 bases separating them. Per germline, CDR1 MNHEY and CDR2 SMNVEV (reference sequence). CDR3 loop: CASSLSSGVGGYTF. The CDR3 nucleotides read TGTGCCAGCAGTTTATCCTCAGGGGTGGGTGGCTACACCTTC.

The chain recombines TRBV6-5 with TRBJ2-1; 11 nucleotides line up with TRBD2. The CDR3 is made up of 15 amino acids. The V segment lost 5 bases and the J segment 3 bases; nucleotides outside the gene matches: 3. CDR1 and CDR2 (germline): MNHEY, SVGAGI. As DNA, the CDR3 is TGTGCCAGCAGTCCTCTAGCGGGGGGCTACAATGAGCAGTTCTTC. It specifies CASSPLAGGYNEQFF.

This clone was detected only once. The chain is built from TRBV24-1 and TRBJ1-1; a possible D gene is TRBD1 (6 bases). The V end was cut by 7 bases, the J end by 5 bases, with 16 bases between. This CDR3 contains 14 residues. Germline values: CDR1 KGHDR, CDR2 SFDVKD. This CDR3 is CATSEGGGRTEAFF. CDR3 in DNA: TGTGCCACCAGCGAGGGGGGAGGGAGAACTGAAGCTTTCTTT.

In this sample, this clone turned up once. CDR3 DNA: TGTGCCAGCAGTGTGGCGGCCTTTTCTGAAGCTTTCTTT. It specifies CASSVAAFSEAFF. The chain employs TRBV2 and TRBJ1-1; no firm D call. V was trimmed by 4 bases and J by 6 bases, leaving 12 bases between them. Germline V gene lookup returns CDR1 SNHLY and CDR2 FYNNEI. This CDR3 is 13 amino acids long.

The J gene is TRBJ2-3, the V gene TRBV5-1, with 7 bases lining up with TRBD2. The CDR3 is 15 residues long. Trimming at V came to 6 bases and at J to 1 base, leaving 8 bases not matched to a gene. The germline V gene has CDR1 SGHRS and CDR2 YFSETQ. In DNA, the CDR3 is TGCGCCAGCACCGCCGGGCTAGCGGGCACAGATACGCAGTATTTT. Amino acids: CASTAGLAGTDTQYF.

This chain joins TRBV21-1 and TRBJ2-5; the D call TRBD2 from the table was never checked on the DNA. TRBV21-1 is shown as a pseudogene. The CDR3 spans 13 residues. The CDR3 loop reads CASSNFPGETQYF. DNA for the CDR3: TGTGCCAGCAGCAACTTCCCGGGGGAGACCCAGTACTTC.

In this sample, this clone turned up once. The rearrangement links TRBV3-1 (or the pseudogene TRBV3-2) to TRBJ2-2; 9 nucleotides line up with TRBD1. The J segment lost 4 bases and the V segment lost 0 bases, leaving 12 bases of the junction unmatched. This CDR3 contains 19 residues. Per germline, CDR1 LGHDT and CDR2 YNNKEL (reference sequence). CDR3 in DNA: TGTGCCAGCAGCCAAGAAAGGGGCCACAGGGGGCCGCGCACCGGGGAGCTGTTTTTT. Translating gives CASSQERGHRGPRTGELFF.